This T cell receptor (beta chain) was recovered during a study of T cell responses to AZD1222 COVID-19 vaccine. Whole-study context: Pooling was applied to second doses at about 4 or about 12 weeks. Points from the study as a whole: Baseline seropositivity characterized only six AZD1222 recipients. Donors were largely white British and mainly female; clonal diversity was possibly underestimated. With dominance at 160-218 and 743-854, vaccine-associated CD4 TCRs spanned spike.

Sequencing was performed with immunoSEQ multiplex PCR; in TCRdb, only in-frame clones are kept and a portion is missing. The table lists tens of thousands of clones, roughly 87% of them singletons, with approximately 15% in the top ten. As concerns this clone: Its specificity is not known.

The CDR3 has 16 residues. Trimming shortened V by 3 bases and J by 0 bases, and 13 bases separated the two germline ends. Per the germline V gene, CDR1 is SGHRS and CDR2 is YFSETQ. The rearrangement links TRBV5-1 to TRBJ1-3, with D unresolved. Sequencing used peripheral blood, obtained on day 0 of AZD1222 vaccination. The origin of this receptor is an adult in good health. The CDR3 here is CASSSDGRTSGNTIYF. The CDR3 DNA follows: TGCGCCAGCAGCTCGGACGGCAGAACCTCTGGAAACACCATATATTTT. The entire variable domain, with the rest obtained from reference TRBV5-1 and TRBJ1-3, is as follows: KAGVTQTPRYLIKTRGQQVTLSCSPISGHRSVSWYQQTPGQGLQFLFEYFSETQRNKGNFPGRFSGRQFSNSRSEMNVSTLELGDSALYLCASSSDGRTSGNTIYFGEGSWLTVV.